This TCR beta chain was profiled in a study of brain T cells in children with intractable seizures. Notes on this clone: As yet, its antigen is unknown.

Sequencing was limited to surgery cases with top T cell transcript signatures in brain tissue. Before surgery, patients took at least one anti-epileptic drug. Sequencing used immunoSEQ multiplex PCR; TCRdb keeps in-frame clones, though not all of them. The sample consists of more than 40,000 clones, 90% of them appearing once. This CDR3 has 14 amino acids. Germline lookup yields CDR1 MNHNY and CDR2 SVGAGI (reference sequence). Trimming took off 0 bases at V and 4 bases at J, with 10 bases between the two ends. Study-level points and caveats: Pre-surgery blood may have been undersampled, hiding some clones.

The genes are TRBV6-6 and TRBJ2-7; D may match TRBD1 or TRBD2 (5 bases each). This receptor was obtained from a girl under 10 years old with tuberous sclerosis and intractable seizures. Sequenced here: peripheral blood, sampled at surgery. CDR3 region: CASSYSGRPYEQYV. Here the CDR3 DNA reads TGTGCCAGCAGTTACTCGGGACGGCCATACGAGCAGTACGTC.